The 20 T cell receptor beta chains below were found in one sample sequenced in a study of regulatory T cells in long-lasting Graves disease. To make TCR beta libraries, researchers used iRepertoire HTBI primers and Arm-PCR of CDR3 regions. MiXCR, run by TCRdb on the multiplex PCR reads, gives a single entry per CDR3 protein. The data contain fewer than 550,000 distinct CDR3 sequences, 20% to 25% of them singletons. Time point of the sample: persistent/refractory GD, antithyroid drugs over 5 years with positive TRAb. From PBMCs, RNA was extracted and then used to make the TCR library. Sequenced material: peripheral blood mononuclear cells (PBMCs), taken when the disease was refractory, from a patient treated with antithyroid drugs. The receptors derive from a female donor with Graves disease.

A word on this clonotype: A much larger clone lies a single base off, so this may be a read error. V usage is TRBV3-1 and J usage is TRBJ1-4, with 10 bases aligning to TRBD1. Germline V gene data show CDR1 as LGHDT and CDR2 as YNNKEL (reference sequence). The CDR3 covers 15 residues. This CDR3 is CVSSQAGTGDEKLFF. CDR3 coding DNA: TGTGTCAGCAGCCAAGCCGGGACAGGGGATGAAAAACTGTTTTTT.

This clonotype was found many times. The chain joins TRBV28 to TRBJ2-7; TRBD2 agrees at 10 bases. V lost 5 bases and J lost 9; bases outside the gene matches: 10. The CDR3 is made up of 14 amino acids. CDR1 is MDHEN and CDR2 is SYDVKM in the germline V gene. CDR3 sequence: CASSPGTSVILQYF. The CDR3 DNA is TGTGCCAGCAGTCCCGGGACTAGCGTAATCTTGCAGTACTTC. Based on the CDR3 plus reference TRBV28 and TRBJ2-7, the full variable domain is DVKVTQSSRYLVKRTGEKVFLECVQDMDHENMFWYRQDPGLGLRLIYFSYDVKMKEKGDIPEGYSVSREKKERFSLILESASTNQTSMYLCASSPGTSVILQYFGPGTRLTVT.

This rearrangement joins TRBV12-3 or TRBV12-4 to TRBJ2-3; the D gene could be TRBD1 or TRBD2 (6 bases each). This CDR3 spans 15 amino acids. V was cut by 5 bases and J by 4 bases, with 16 bases left in between. The CDR3 loop is CASSQLANRADTQYF. CDR3 bases: TGTGCCAGCAGTCAACTAGCCAACAGGGCAGATACGCAGTATTTT.

This clonotype was seen only once. V and J are TRBV7-2 and TRBJ2-3, with D perhaps matching TRBD1 or TRBD2 (5 bases each). Trimming took off 5 bases at V and 0 bases at J, with 15 bases between the two ends. The germline gives CDR1 SGHTA, CDR2 FQGNSA. This CDR3 is 16 amino acids long. CDR3 bases: TGTGCCAGCAGCGCAGGGACCCGGGAAAGCACAGATACGCAGTATTTT. It yields the protein CASSAGTRESTDTQYF.

This clonotype appeared a few times. The chain carries TRBV20-1 and TRBJ1-3; D is unclear. CDR3 size: 13 residues. From germline, CDR1 is DFQATT and CDR2 SNEGSKA (reference sequence). V was pared by 3 bases and J by 4 bases, with 10 bases between. The CDR3 sequence: CSARWQVGNTIYF. In nucleotides, the CDR3 is TGCAGTGCTAGGTGGCAGGTCGGAAACACCATATATTTT.

This clonotype was seen repeatedly, ten times or more. The chain has TRBV28 and TRBJ2-7; D might be TRBD2 (5 bases). CDR1 MDHEN and CDR2 SYDVKM come from the germline V gene. The CDR3 contains 15 residues. With 4 bases removed from V and 6 bases from J, the gap between germline ends came to 19 bases. The CDR3, as DNA: TGTGCCAGCAGTTCGATAAAGGTGCTAGCTGGCGAGCAGTACTTC. Protein: CASSSIKVLAGEQYF.

Many counts were recorded for this clonotype. The chain recombines TRBV6-2 or TRBV6-3 with TRBJ2-4, with 12 positions matching TRBD2. The V and J ends lost 2 bases and 0 bases, in that order; junction bases with no gene match: 11. Germline CDR1 and CDR2: MNHEY and SVGEGT. The CDR3 length is 20 residues. The CDR3 DNA reads as TGTGCCAGCAGTTACACCTATCCCGGGACTAGCGGGCTAGCCAAAAACATTCAGTACTTC. This translates into CASSYTYPGTSGLAKNIQYF.

The chain links TRBV25-1 to TRBJ1-4, with D possibly being TRBD1 (5 bases). The CDR3 runs 16 residues. Germline V gives CDR1 MGHDK, CDR2 SYGVNS. Trimming pared 1 base from V and 2 bases from J, leaving 11 bases between. DNA for the CDR3: TGTGCCAGCAGTGAATCGGGGGTTGGGACTAATGAAAAACTGTTTTTT. This sequence encodes CASSESGVGTNEKLFF.

Of note for this clonotype: Lacking the conserved final phenylalanine or tryptophan, this CDR3 likely reflects a read error. The chain carries TRBV7-9 and TRBJ2-7; a weak D match, TRBD1 (6 bases). V was shortened by 3 bases and J by 1 base, with 13 bases between the two germline ends. This CDR3 spans 15 amino acids. CDR1 and CDR2 (germline): SEHNR, FQNEAQ (reference sequence). Here the CDR3 reads CASSFVGGQSYEQYL. CDR3 nucleotide sequence: TGTGCCAGCAGCTTTGTGGGCGGACAGTCCTACGAGCAGTACCTC.

This clonotype appeared many times. The rearrangement joins TRBV28 to TRBJ2-7; weak D call: TRBD2 (5 bases). Per the germline V gene, CDR1 is MDHEN and CDR2 is SYDVKM. CDR3 length equals 16 residues. The ends were cut back, 1 base at V and 0 bases at J, with 13 bases in the middle. The CDR3: CASSLSVLAISYEQYF. The DNA of the CDR3 is TGTGCCAGCAGTTTATCGGTGCTAGCAATCTCCTACGAGCAGTACTTC.

The V and J genes are TRBV5-1 and TRBJ1-1; possibly TRBD1 for D (6 bases). Germline CDR1 and CDR2: SGHRS and YFSETQ. With 2 bases removed from V and 6 bases from J, the gap between germline ends came to 17 bases. The CDR3 has 15 residues. CDR3 coding DNA: TGCGCCAGCAGCTTAACGGCGGGGGGCGTCTCTGAAGCTTTCTTT. It codes for CASSLTAGGVSEAFF.

This clonotype was seen at least ten times. This chain uses TRBV7-9 with TRBJ2-5; D may be TRBD1 (5 bases). There are 16 residues in the CDR3. V lost 1 base, J lost 5 bases, and 17 bases lay in between. CDR1 is SEHNR, CDR2 FQNEAQ, per germline (reference sequence). This CDR3 is CASSLGLPAKGETQYF. CDR3 coding DNA: TGTGCCAGCAGCTTAGGTCTGCCAGCGAAGGGGGAGACCCAGTACTTC.

This clonotype was detected ten times or more. This chain links TRBV24-1 with TRBJ1-2, with TRBD1 identical over 11 bases. Germline trimming cut 0 bases from V and 4 bases from J; bases unmatched to any gene: 3. CDR1 and CDR2 (germline): KGHDR, SFDVKD. This CDR3 comprises 16 residues. The CDR3 is CATSDLGTGGVYGYTF. Here the CDR3 DNA reads TGTGCCACCAGTGATTTGGGGACAGGGGGAGTCTATGGCTACACCTTC.

This clonotype has at least ten counts. The chain carries TRBV19 and TRBJ2-5; possible D gene TRBD2, 5 bases. This CDR3 has 15 residues. CDR1 LNHDA and CDR2 SQIVND come from the germline V gene (reference sequence). Deletions cut 5 bases from V and 5 bases from J, with 18 bases between. In DNA form, the CDR3 reads TGTGCCAGTAGTCTATTGGACTTGCCCGGGGAGACCCAGTACTTC. Protein: CASSLLDLPGETQYF.

Comments on this clonotype: A single base separates this from a much larger clone, so it may be a read error. This chain links TRBV28 with TRBJ1-2, with 9 bases that match TRBD1. Germline V lookup: CDR1 MDHEN, CDR2 SYDVKM. This CDR3 is 14 amino acids long. V lost 11 bases and J lost 5; bases outside the gene matches: 12. CDR3 region: CAGFARGQGYGYTF. The CDR3 nucleotides read TGTGCCGGCTTCGCGCGGGGACAGGGATATGGCTACACCTTC.

The gene calls are TRBV7-9 and TRBJ1-4; 11 nucleotides agree with TRBD1. In germline, CDR1 is SEHNR, CDR2 FQNEAQ (reference sequence). J gave up 7 bases and V 8 bases, and 9 bases lay outside the gene matches. The CDR3 has 15 amino acids. The CDR3 here is CASGRIGTGGEKLFF. CDR3 DNA sequence: TGTGCCAGCGGACGCATTGGGACAGGGGGTGAAAAACTGTTTTTT. Filled out from reference TRBV7-9 and TRBJ1-4, the complete variable domain reads DTGVSQNPRHKITKRGQNVTFRCDPISEHNRLYWYRQTLGQGPEFLTYFQNEAQLEKSRLLSDRFSAERPKGSFSTLEIQRTEQGDSAMYLCASGRIGTGGEKLFFGSGTQLSVL.

This clonotype occurred many times. The chain is built from TRBV11-2 and TRBJ1-4, with D unresolved. The germline V and J ends were trimmed by 5 bases and 10 bases, with 11 bases remaining between them. Germline CDR1 SGHAT, CDR2 FQNNGV. This CDR3 has 12 amino acids. The CDR3 region has the DNA TGTGCCAGCAGCGGCCCCGGCGCAAAACTGTTTTTT. Encoded protein: CASSGPGAKLFF.

This clonotype appeared a few times. V is TRBV12-3 or TRBV12-4 and J is TRBJ2-2; 7 bases map to TRBD2. The V and J ends lost 5 bases and 6 bases, in that order; junction bases with no gene match: 12. The CDR3 runs to 16 residues. DNA of the CDR3: TGTGCCAGCAGTAAACGGGCGGGGGTAAAGCCCGGGGAGCTGTTTTTT. Protein sequence: CASSKRAGVKPGELFF.

This clonotype was recorded at least ten times. J is TRBJ1-2 and V is TRBV6-2 or TRBV6-3; D might be TRBD1 (5 bases). The CDR3 totals 15 residues. V lost 3 bases to trimming and J lost 6 bases, with 17 bases between them. Per germline, CDR1 MNHEY and CDR2 SVGEGT. Written as DNA, the CDR3 is TGTGCCAGCAGTTATAGCGAGGGGACTATGGATGGCTACACCTTC. Translation gives CASSYSEGTMDGYTF.

The chain has TRBV29-1 and TRBJ1-5; D not resolved. This CDR3 contains 11 residues. Per the germline V gene, CDR1 is SQVTM and CDR2 is ANQGSEA. V gave up 0 bases and J gave up 12 bases, with 9 bases separating them. This CDR3 is CSVEDVGVQHF. For the CDR3, the DNA is TGCAGCGTTGAAGATGTCGGGGTCCAGCATTTT.